These 7 T cell receptor beta chains were sequenced from one sample in a study of blood T cell repertoires in COVID-19. Sequenced by immunoSEQ multiplex PCR; TCRdb stores in-frame clones only, minus some. The data contain under 250,000 clones, about 80% of them seen just once; the ten biggest clones take up about 1.3%. The sequenced sample consisted of PBMCs or T cells enriched from blood (not recorded which). The receptors were sampled from a woman aged 40 to 49 with acute COVID-19.

The chain employs TRBV6-5 and TRBJ2-7; D not certain. CDR3 length equals 13 residues. The ends were cut back, 6 bases at V and 7 bases at J, with 16 bases in the middle. Germline CDR1 and CDR2: MNHEY and SVGAGI. The DNA of the CDR3 is TGTGCCAGCAGCAGTGCCCGCGCCGGGGAGCAGTACTTC. Its protein is CASSSARAGEQYF.

The chain carries TRBV27 and TRBJ2-1; 10 nucleotides line up with TRBD2. This CDR3 has 16 amino acids. V gave up 4 bases and J gave up 4 bases; unmatched junction bases: 7. The germline CDR1 and CDR2 sequences are MNHEY and SMNVEV (reference sequence). CDR3 sequence: CASSSLTSGIYNEQFF. The CDR3 DNA reads TGTGCCAGCAGTTCCCTAACTAGCGGGATATACAATGAGCAGTTCTTC.

CDR3 nucleotides: TGTGCCAGCAGTGCGACAGGGTTTTGTACTGAAGCTTTCTTT. Translating it yields CASSATGFCTEAFF. J is TRBJ1-1 and V is TRBV25-1; the match to TRBD1 covers 7 bases. The V gene's germline CDR1 is MGHDK and CDR2 SYGVNS. J gave up 5 bases and V 4 bases, and 7 bases lay outside the gene matches. The CDR3 length is 14 residues.

The V gene is TRBV2, the J gene TRBJ2-7, with D possibly matching TRBD2 (6 bases). The CDR3 is 13 residues long. The V and J ends lost 7 bases and 3 bases respectively, with 13 bases between them. The V gene's germline CDR1 is SNHLY and CDR2 FYNNEI. The CDR3 region has the DNA TGTGCCAGCACCCAGCGGGCCGACTACGAGCAGTACTTC. It codes for CASTQRADYEQYF.

The chain joins TRBV24-1 to TRBJ2-5; 12 bases agree with TRBD1. The CDR3 runs to 19 residues. V dropped 1 base and J dropped 2; count of bases not matched to a gene: 10. Germline V gene lookup returns CDR1 KGHDR and CDR2 SFDVKD. The CDR3 DNA reads TGTGCCACCAGTGATTTTTGGGACAGGGGGCGACCACGGCAAGAGACCCAGTACTTC. This translates into CATSDFWDRGRPRQETQYF.

V is TRBV7-2 and J is TRBJ1-2, with a tentative D call TRBD1 (5 bases). V gave up 1 base and J gave up 4 bases, with 13 bases separating them. The CDR3 totals 15 residues. Germline loops: CDR1 SGHTA, CDR2 FQGNSA. In nucleotides, the CDR3 is TGTGCCAGCAGCTTAGGACCGGGACTTTCCTATGGCTACACCTTC. Protein product: CASSLGPGLSYGYTF.

The table lists this clone with many counts. This chain links TRBV11-2 with TRBJ2-2, with TRBD2 matching 7 bases. With V trimmed by 5 bases and J by 1 base, 10 bases remained unmatched. Germline CDR1 reads SGHAT; CDR2 reads FQNNGV. The CDR3 has 17 amino acids. The CDR3 reads CASSPPKRERNTGELFF. The CDR3 DNA follows: TGTGCCAGCAGCCCCCCCAAGCGGGAACGGAACACCGGGGAGCTGTTTTTT.